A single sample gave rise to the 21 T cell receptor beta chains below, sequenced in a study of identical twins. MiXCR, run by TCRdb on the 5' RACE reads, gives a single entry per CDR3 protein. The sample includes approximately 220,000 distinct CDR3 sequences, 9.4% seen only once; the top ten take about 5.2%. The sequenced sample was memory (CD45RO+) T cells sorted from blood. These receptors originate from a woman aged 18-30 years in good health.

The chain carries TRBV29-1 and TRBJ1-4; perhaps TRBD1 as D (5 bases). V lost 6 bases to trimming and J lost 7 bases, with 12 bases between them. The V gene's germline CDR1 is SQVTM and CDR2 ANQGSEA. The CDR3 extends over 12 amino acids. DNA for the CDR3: TGCAGCGTGGACGATGGGGGTGAAAAACTGTTTTTT. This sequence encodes CSVDDGGEKLFF.

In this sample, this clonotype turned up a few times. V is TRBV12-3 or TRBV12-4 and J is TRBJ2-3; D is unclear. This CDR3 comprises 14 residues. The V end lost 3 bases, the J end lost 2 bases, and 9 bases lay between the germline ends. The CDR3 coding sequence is TGTGCCAGCAGTTTCTCACAGACCACAGATACGCAGTATTTT. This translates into CASSFSQTTDTQYF.

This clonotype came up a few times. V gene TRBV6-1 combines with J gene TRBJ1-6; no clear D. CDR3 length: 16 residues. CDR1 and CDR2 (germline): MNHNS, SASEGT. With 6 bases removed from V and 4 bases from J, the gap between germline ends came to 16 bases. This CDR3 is CASSPLTPKYNSPLHF. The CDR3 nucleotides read TGTGCCAGCAGCCCCTTGACACCTAAATATAATTCACCCCTCCACTTT.

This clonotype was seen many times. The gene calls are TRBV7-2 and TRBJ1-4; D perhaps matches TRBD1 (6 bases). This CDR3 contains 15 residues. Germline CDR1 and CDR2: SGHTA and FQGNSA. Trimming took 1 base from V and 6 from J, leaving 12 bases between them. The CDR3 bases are TGTGCCAGCAGCTTAGGGGGGGCGTATTATGAAAAACTGTTTTTT. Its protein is CASSLGGAYYEKLFF.

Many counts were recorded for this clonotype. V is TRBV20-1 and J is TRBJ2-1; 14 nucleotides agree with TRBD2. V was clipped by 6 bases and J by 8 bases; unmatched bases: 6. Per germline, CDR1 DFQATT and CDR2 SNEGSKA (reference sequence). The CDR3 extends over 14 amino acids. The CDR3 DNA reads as TGCAGTGCCAAGACTAGCGGGAGGGTCTATGAGCAGTTCTTC. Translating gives CSAKTSGRVYEQFF.

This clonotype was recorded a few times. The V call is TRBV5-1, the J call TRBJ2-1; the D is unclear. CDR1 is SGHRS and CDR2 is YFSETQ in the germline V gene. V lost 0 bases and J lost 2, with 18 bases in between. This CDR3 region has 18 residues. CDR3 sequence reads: CASSLEEIVLGPYNEQFF. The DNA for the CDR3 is TGCGCCAGCAGCTTGGAGGAAATTGTGCTGGGCCCCTACAATGAGCAGTTCTTC.

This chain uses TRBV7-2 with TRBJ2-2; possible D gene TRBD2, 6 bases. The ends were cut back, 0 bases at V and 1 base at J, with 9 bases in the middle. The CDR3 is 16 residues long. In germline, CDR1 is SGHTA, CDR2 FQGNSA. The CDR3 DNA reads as TGTGCCAGCAGCTTAGCGGGGGGTTTGAACACCGGGGAGCTGTTTTTT. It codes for CASSLAGGLNTGELFF.

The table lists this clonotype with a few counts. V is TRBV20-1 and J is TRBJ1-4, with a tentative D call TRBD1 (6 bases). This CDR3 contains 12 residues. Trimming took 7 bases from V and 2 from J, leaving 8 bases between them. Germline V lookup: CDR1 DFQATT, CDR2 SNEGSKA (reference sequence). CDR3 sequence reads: CSVTGTNEKLFF. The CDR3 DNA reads TGCAGTGTAACAGGGACTAATGAAAAACTGTTTTTT.

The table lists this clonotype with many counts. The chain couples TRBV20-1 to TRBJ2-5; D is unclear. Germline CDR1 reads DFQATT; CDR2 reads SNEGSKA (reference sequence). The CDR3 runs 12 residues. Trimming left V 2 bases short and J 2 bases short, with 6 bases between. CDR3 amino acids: CSARQAQETQYF. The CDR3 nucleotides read TGCAGTGCTAGACAAGCTCAAGAGACCCAGTACTTC.

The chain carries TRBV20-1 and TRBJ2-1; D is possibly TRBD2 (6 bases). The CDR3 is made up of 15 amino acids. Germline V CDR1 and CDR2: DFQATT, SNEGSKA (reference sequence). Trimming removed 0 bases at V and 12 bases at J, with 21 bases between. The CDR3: CSARDNSGPLLGQFF. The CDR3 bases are TGCAGTGCTAGAGATAATAGCGGACCCCTACTCGGGCAGTTCTTC.

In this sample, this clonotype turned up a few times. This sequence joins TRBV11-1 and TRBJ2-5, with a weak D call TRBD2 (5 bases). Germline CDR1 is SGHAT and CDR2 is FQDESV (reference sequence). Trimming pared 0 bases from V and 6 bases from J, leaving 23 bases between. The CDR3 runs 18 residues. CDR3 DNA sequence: TGTGCCAGCAGCTTAGCCGAGTCCGGGAATCCGTCGCCCCAGACCCAGTACTTC. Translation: CASSLAESGNPSPQTQYF.

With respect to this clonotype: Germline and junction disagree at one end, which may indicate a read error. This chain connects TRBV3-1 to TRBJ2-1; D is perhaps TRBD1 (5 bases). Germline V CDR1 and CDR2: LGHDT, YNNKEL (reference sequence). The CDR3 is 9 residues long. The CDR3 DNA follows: TGTGCCAGCAGCGCACAGGCCACCTTC. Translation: CASSAQATF.

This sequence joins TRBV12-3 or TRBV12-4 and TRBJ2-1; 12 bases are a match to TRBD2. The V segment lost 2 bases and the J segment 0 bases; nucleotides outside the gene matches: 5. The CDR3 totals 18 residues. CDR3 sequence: CASSLRTSGASSYNEQFF. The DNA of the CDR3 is TGTGCCAGCAGTTTACGGACTAGCGGGGCGAGCTCCTACAATGAGCAGTTCTTC.

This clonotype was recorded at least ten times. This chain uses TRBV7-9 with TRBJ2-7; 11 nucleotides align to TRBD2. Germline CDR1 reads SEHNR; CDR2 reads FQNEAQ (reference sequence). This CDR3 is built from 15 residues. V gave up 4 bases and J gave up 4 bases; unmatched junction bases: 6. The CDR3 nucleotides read TGTGCCAGCAGCTCGAACCTAGCGGGAGGTTACGAGCAGTACTTC. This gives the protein CASSSNLAGGYEQYF.

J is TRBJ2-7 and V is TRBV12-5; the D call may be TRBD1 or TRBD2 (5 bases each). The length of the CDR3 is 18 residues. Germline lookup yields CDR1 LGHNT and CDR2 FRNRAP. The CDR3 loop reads CTCSLFKFGARNSYEQYF. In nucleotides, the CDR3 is TGTACCTGCAGTTTGTTTAAGTTCGGGGCCCGGAACTCCTACGAGCAGTACTTC.

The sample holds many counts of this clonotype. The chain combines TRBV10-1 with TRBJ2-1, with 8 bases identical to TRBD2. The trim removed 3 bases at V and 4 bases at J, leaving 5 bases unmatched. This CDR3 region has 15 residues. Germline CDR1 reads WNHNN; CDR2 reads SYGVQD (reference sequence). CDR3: CASSEASGGYNEQFF. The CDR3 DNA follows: TGCGCCAGCAGTGAAGCCAGCGGGGGTTACAATGAGCAGTTCTTC.

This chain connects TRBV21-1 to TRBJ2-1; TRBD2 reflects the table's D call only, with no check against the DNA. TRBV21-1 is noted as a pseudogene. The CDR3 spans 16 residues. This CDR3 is CASSAETSGFTNEQFF. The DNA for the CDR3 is TGTGCCAGCAGCGCCGAAACTAGCGGGTTTACGAATGAGCAGTTCTTC.

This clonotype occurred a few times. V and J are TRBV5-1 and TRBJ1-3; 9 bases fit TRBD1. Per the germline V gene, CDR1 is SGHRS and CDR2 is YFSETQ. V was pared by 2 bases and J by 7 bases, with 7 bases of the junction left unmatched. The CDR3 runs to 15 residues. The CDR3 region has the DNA TGCGCCAGCAGCTTATCCCGACAGGGGGGGAACACCATATATTTT. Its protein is CASSLSRQGGNTIYF.

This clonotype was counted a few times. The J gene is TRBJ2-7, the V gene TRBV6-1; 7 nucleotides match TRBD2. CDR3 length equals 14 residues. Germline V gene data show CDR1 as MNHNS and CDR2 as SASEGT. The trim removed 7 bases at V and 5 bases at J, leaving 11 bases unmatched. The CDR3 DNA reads TGTGCCAGCACCTACGGGGCTAGCGGAAACGAGCAGTACTTC. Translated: CASTYGASGNEQYF.

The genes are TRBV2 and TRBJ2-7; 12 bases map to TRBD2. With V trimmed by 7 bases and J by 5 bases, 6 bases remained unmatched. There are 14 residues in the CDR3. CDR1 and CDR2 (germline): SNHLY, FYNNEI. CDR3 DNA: TGTGCCAGCATTAGACTAGCGGGAGATCACGAGCAGTACTTC. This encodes CASIRLAGDHEQYF.

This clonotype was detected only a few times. CDR3 sequence reads: CSARRGQEWEKLFF. CDR3 nucleotides: TGCAGTGCGAGGCGAGGGCAGGAATGGGAAAAACTGTTTTTT. V gene TRBV20-1 combines with J gene TRBJ1-4; D gene unclear. The CDR3 extends over 14 amino acids. Trimming removed 6 bases at V and 8 bases at J, with 19 bases between. CDR1 is DFQATT, CDR2 SNEGSKA, per germline (reference sequence).